This entry lists 11 T cell receptor beta chains sequenced from one sample in a study of blood T cell repertoires in COVID-19. Produced via immunoSEQ multiplex PCR; TCRdb's table is partial and in-frame only. Of 250,000 to 350,000 clones listed, more than 80% are singletons. The specimen was PBMCs or T cells enriched from blood (not recorded which). Source of these receptors: a young woman who had recovered from COVID-19.

This rearrangement joins TRBV5-6 to TRBJ1-2, with unresolved D. The CDR3 has 14 residues. The germline gives CDR1 SGHDT, CDR2 YYEEEE. With 1 base removed from V and 3 bases from J, the gap between germline ends came to 10 bases. The DNA for the CDR3 is TGTGCCAGCAGCTTGAGCCTGAACTACTATGGCTACACCTTC. As protein: CASSLSLNYYGYTF.

This clone was picked up one time. The V gene is TRBV4-1, the J gene TRBJ1-5, with 7 bases lining up with TRBD1. The germline V gene has CDR1 MGHRA and CDR2 YSYEKL. The CDR3 contains 15 residues. The junction had 2 bases not matched to a gene; V was cut back by 3 bases and J by 0 bases. CDR3 sequence: CASSQGQNSNQPQHF. In DNA form, the CDR3 reads TGCGCCAGCAGCCAGGGACAGAATAGCAATCAGCCCCAGCATTTT.

This chain connects TRBV5-4 to TRBJ2-1, with no clear D. Trimming took off 0 bases at V and 10 bases at J, with 11 bases between the two ends. From germline, CDR1 is SGHNT and CDR2 YYREEE (reference sequence). The CDR3 runs to 13 residues. CDR3: CASSLALRLEQFF. Here the CDR3 DNA reads TGTGCCAGCAGCTTGGCTCTCCGACTGGAGCAGTTCTTC.

This chain uses TRBV25-1 with TRBJ2-1; weak D call: TRBD1 (5 bases). The CDR3 spans 13 residues. The germline gives CDR1 MGHDK, CDR2 SYGVNS. V was pared by 1 base and J by 14 bases, with 15 bases between. CDR3 DNA sequence: TGTGCCAGCAGTGAATCCCTTAGCTGGGGCGAGTTCTTC. Translated, it gives CASSESLSWGEFF.

This sequence joins TRBV27 and TRBJ1-1; tentatively, D is TRBD1 (5 bases). CDR3 length: 13 amino acids. Trimming took off 2 bases at V and 2 bases at J, with 6 bases between the two ends. Per the germline V gene, CDR1 is MNHEY and CDR2 is SMNVEV (reference sequence). The CDR3 coding sequence is TGTGCCAGCAGTTTAGACAGCAACACTGAAGCTTTCTTT. Protein sequence: CASSLDSNTEAFF.

The chain joins TRBV21-1 to TRBJ2-7; the table's D call TRBD1 went unverified against the DNA. TRBV21-1 is a pseudogene locus. This CDR3 contains 11 residues. The CDR3 sequence: CASSKGASGSF. CDR3 coding DNA: TGTGCCAGCAGCAAGGGGGCTTCGGGATCATTC.

The rearrangement links TRBV25-1 to TRBJ2-3; 9 bases map to TRBD2. The CDR3 totals 17 residues. The V segment lost 6 bases and the J segment 2 bases; nucleotides outside the gene matches: 12. Germline assignment: CDR1 MGHDK and CDR2 SYGVNS. CDR3 coding DNA: TGTGCCAGCAGCGAAATAGCGGGAGTATTCGACACAGATACGCAGTATTTT. It encodes CASSEIAGVFDTDTQYF. Variable domain in full (rest from reference TRBV25-1 and TRBJ2-3): EADIYQTPRYLVIGTGKKITLECSQTMGHDKMYWYQQDPGMELHLIHYSYGVNSTEKGDLSSESTVSRIRTEHFPLTLESARPSHTSQYLCASSEIAGVFDTDTQYFGPGTRLTVL.

This chain uses TRBV5-6 with TRBJ2-2; a weak D match, TRBD1 (6 bases). CDR1 and CDR2 from the germline V gene are SGHDT and YYEEEE. The CDR3 covers 15 residues. V was shortened by 2 bases and J by 2 bases, with 10 bases between the two germline ends. This chain's CDR3 is CASSFVGHNTGELFF. The CDR3 region has the DNA TGTGCCAGCAGCTTCGTGGGACACAACACCGGGGAGCTGTTTTTT.

This clone was observed a handful of times. The rearrangement joins TRBV28 to TRBJ1-1, with D possibly being TRBD1 (5 bases). Germline CDR1 and CDR2: MDHEN and SYDVKM. The CDR3 consists of 13 residues. V lost 3 bases and J 4 bases, leaving 9 bases between the germline ends. The CDR3 DNA reads TGTGCCAGCAGTTTCGGGAGGGGCACTGAAGCTTTCTTT. As protein: CASSFGRGTEAFF. Drawing the rest from reference TRBV28 and TRBJ1-1, the complete variable domain is DVKVTQSSRYLVKRTGEKVFLECVQDMDHENMFWYRQDPGLGLRLIYFSYDVKMKEKGDIPEGYSVSREKKERFSLILESASTNQTSMYLCASSFGRGTEAFFGQGTRLTVV.

The chain is built from TRBV6-2 or TRBV6-3 and TRBJ1-4, with a possible D match to TRBD1 (5 bases). In germline, CDR1 is MNHEY, CDR2 SVGEGT. V lost 2 bases and J lost 7, with 20 bases in between. The CDR3 is 17 amino acids. Written as DNA, the CDR3 is TGTGCCAGCAGTTACGGACGGACCCAGGGAGGTGGTGAAAAACTGTTTTTT. Translating gives CASSYGRTQGGGEKLFF.

This clone showed up just a few times. In nucleotides, the CDR3 is TGTGCCATCAGTGGGAACAGGAGAGATGGAAACACCATATATTTT. Translation gives CAISGNRRDGNTIYF. The chain uses TRBV10-3 and TRBJ1-3; possibly TRBD1 for D (5 bases). Germline assignment: CDR1 ENHRY and CDR2 SYGVKD. V lost 4 bases and J 3 bases, leaving 13 bases between the germline ends. This CDR3 spans 15 amino acids.